These 15 T cell receptor beta chains originate from one sample sequenced in a study of OX40 agonist ivuxolimab in advanced cancers. Library preparation used the immunoSEQ multiplex PCR assay. Drawn from immuneACCESS, this table holds only the in-frame rearrangements with V and J called that TCRdb kept. Clones are partly lost; checked studies trace under half to an unresolved V gene and leave the rest unexplained. For this sample the table gives around 69,000 clones, of which 80% to 90% were detected only once. The ten largest make up 2.5% to 3.5% of the sample. The sample was CD4+ or CD8+ T cells sorted from blood, taken in a trial of the OX40 agonist ivuxolimab. The source is an adult with an advanced solid tumor such as melanoma, head and neck, liver or kidney cancer.

The chain has TRBV10-3 and TRBJ1-2; D not certain. There are 12 residues in the CDR3. V was pared by 0 bases and J by 13 bases, with 12 bases between. Germline V gene data show CDR1 as ENHRY and CDR2 as SYGVKD. CDR3 residues: CAISESKLDLTF. The CDR3 DNA reads as TGTGCCATCAGTGAGTCCAAACTCGATCTCACCTTC.

Comments on this clone: The same CDR3 also results from other DNA sequences found in this sample. The V and J genes are TRBV28 and TRBJ2-5; 8 bases fit TRBD1. The V segment lost 3 bases and the J segment 5 bases; nucleotides outside the gene matches: 5. In germline, CDR1 is MDHEN, CDR2 SYDVKM. The CDR3 spans 14 residues. The CDR3 coding sequence is TGTGCCAGCAGTTTGGACAGGGCCCAGGAGACCCAGTACTTC. Protein product: CASSLDRAQETQYF.

To note about this clone: The junction departs from germline at one end; a sequencing error may be responsible. The chain combines TRBV7-9 with TRBJ2-7, with D hard to call. Germline V gene lookup returns CDR1 SEHNR and CDR2 FQNEAQ (reference sequence). The CDR3 has 11 residues. CDR3 amino acids: CASSFSNEQYF. For the CDR3, the DNA is TGTGCCAGCAGCTTCTCCAACGAGCAGTACTTC.

V and J are TRBV7-9 and TRBJ2-5, with TRBD1 matching over 9 bases. There are 17 residues in the CDR3. CDR1 SEHNR and CDR2 FQNEAQ come from the germline V gene (reference sequence). After removal of 5 bases from V and 7 bases from J, the junction contained 17 bases not matched to a gene. CDR3 amino acids: CASSPGQGEGSMGTQYF. The CDR3 DNA is TGTGCCAGCAGCCCGGGACAGGGAGAGGGATCTATGGGGACCCAGTACTTC.

V gene TRBV30 combines with J gene TRBJ1-2, with D hard to call. In germline, CDR1 is GTSNPN, CDR2 SVGIG (reference sequence). This CDR3 region has 9 residues. V was trimmed by 5 bases and J by 5 bases, leaving 3 bases between them. This CDR3 reads CAWGYGYTF. CDR3 nucleotides: TGTGCCTGGGGGTATGGCTACACCTTC.

The chain joins TRBV13 to TRBJ2-1, with D possibly TRBD2 on 5 matching bases. The CDR3 consists of 14 residues. Germline V gene sequence: CDR1 PRHDT, CDR2 FYEKMQ (reference sequence). V was shortened by 2 bases and J by 6 bases, with 11 bases between the two germline ends. CDR3 DNA: TGTGCCAGCAGCTTACTAGCCCGGGGCAATGAGCAGTTCTTC. Translating it yields CASSLLARGNEQFF.

V and J are TRBV5-4 and TRBJ2-3; D might be TRBD2 (5 bases). V lost 6 bases, J lost 2 bases, and 16 bases lay in between. The CDR3 extends over 15 amino acids. Germline-derived CDR1 and CDR2 are SGHNT and YYREEE (reference sequence). This CDR3 is CASTNRGSFTDTQYF. In nucleotides, the CDR3 is TGTGCCAGCACCAATCGAGGGTCTTTCACAGATACGCAGTATTTT.

The V and J genes are TRBV7-8 and TRBJ2-2; TRBD2 matches 10 bases. V gave up 4 bases and J gave up 6 bases; unmatched junction bases: 5. Germline V gene sequence: CDR1 SGHVS, CDR2 FQNEAQ. The CDR3 spans 15 residues. The CDR3 bases are TGTGCCAGCAGCTCAAGCGGGGGGGCCGCCGGGGAGCTGTTTTTT. It is translated as CASSSSGGAAGELFF.

The V call is TRBV28, the J call TRBJ1-2, with 10 bases aligning to TRBD1. Germline loops: CDR1 MDHEN, CDR2 SYDVKM. This CDR3 has 13 amino acids. The V segment lost 6 bases and the J segment 8 bases; nucleotides outside the gene matches: 6. The CDR3 bases are TGTGCCAGCAGCCAGACAGGGGGCGTAGGCTACACCTTC. Its translation: CASSQTGGVGYTF.

This clone was found a few times. The rearrangement joins TRBV9 to TRBJ1-5, with D perhaps matching TRBD1 (6 bases). Germline V gene data show CDR1 as SGDLS and CDR2 as YYNGEE. V lost 3 bases and J 0 bases, leaving 10 bases between the germline ends. This CDR3 has 15 residues. The CDR3 loop reads CASSEGTLSNQPQHF. CDR3 bases: TGTGCCAGCAGCGAAGGGACACTTAGCAATCAGCCCCAGCATTTT.

The rearrangement joins TRBV5-8 to TRBJ1-5, with D possibly TRBD1 on 6 matching bases. CDR3 length equals 14 residues. Trimming took off 4 bases at V and 1 base at J, with 9 bases between the two ends. The germline gives CDR1 SGHTS, CDR2 YDEGEE. Here the CDR3 reads CASSNRESNQPQHF. CDR3 coding DNA: TGTGCCAGCAGCAACAGGGAAAGCAATCAGCCCCAGCATTTT.

The chain recombines TRBV28 with TRBJ1-2; no firm D call. From germline, CDR1 is MDHEN and CDR2 SYDVKM. The CDR3 has 13 residues. The V and J ends lost 4 bases and 2 bases respectively, with 8 bases between them. The CDR3 bases are TGTGCCAGCAGTTCCCTAGAAAACTATGGCTACACCTTC. Protein: CASSSLENYGYTF.

This clone was observed once. The chain couples TRBV27 to TRBJ2-7; D is tentatively TRBD1 or TRBD2 (5 bases each). There are 13 residues in the CDR3. Germline assignment: CDR1 MNHEY and CDR2 SMNVEV (reference sequence). The V gene lost 6 bases and the J gene lost 6 bases, with 15 bases spanning the gap. In DNA, the CDR3 is TGTGCCAGCAGCCTACGGGGCTACTGCGAGCAGTACTTC. This codes for CASSLRGYCEQYF.

This clone appeared a single time. The rearrangement uses TRBV2 and TRBJ1-2; maybe TRBD1 (5 bases). Trimming took 6 bases from V and 4 from J, leaving 15 bases between them. This CDR3 is 14 amino acids long. CDR1 and CDR2 (germline): SNHLY, FYNNEI. The CDR3 coding sequence is TGTGCCAGCAGGAGTGGGGACTTCAGCTATGGCTACACCTTC. It codes for CASRSGDFSYGYTF.

The chain employs TRBV7-8 and TRBJ2-7; 7 bases agree with TRBD1. With 3 bases clipped from V and 2 bases from J, the junction kept 10 bases outside the gene matches. Germline CDR1 is SGHVS and CDR2 is FQNEAQ. The CDR3 is made up of 16 amino acids. The CDR3 reads CASSFLTGTLPYEQYF. CDR3 nucleotides: TGTGCCAGCAGCTTCCTGACAGGGACCCTACCCTACGAGCAGTACTTC.